Following are 12 T cell receptor beta chains from one sample sequenced in a study of beta chain features in type 1 diabetes. Investigators reverse transcribed all isolated RNA, so they sequenced expressed TCRB transcripts. Clones were sequenced by immunoSEQ multiplex PCR, and TCRdb holds only the in-frame ones, with some missing. The sample yields about 350,000 clones, around 20% seen once. The material sequenced was naive CD4+ T cells from blood. The receptors were sampled from a woman aged 18-29 years in good health.

The chain joins TRBV29-1 to TRBJ2-2; possibly TRBD1 for D (6 bases). The V gene lost 8 bases and the J gene lost 1 base, with 14 bases spanning the gap. CDR3 length equals 14 residues. Germline V gives CDR1 SQVTM, CDR2 ANQGSEA. The CDR3 protein is CSFRPDRNTGELFF. The CDR3 DNA sequence: TGCAGCTTTAGACCGGACAGGAACACCGGGGAGCTGTTTTTT.

A few counts support this clone. The chain links TRBV19 to TRBJ2-1, with D perhaps TRBD2 (5 bases). The CDR3 is 13 amino acids. Germline CDR1 and CDR2: LNHDA and SQIVND (reference sequence). The germline V and J ends were trimmed by 7 bases and 5 bases, with 12 bases remaining between them. This chain's CDR3 is CASNQEANNEQFF. CDR3 nucleotides: TGTGCCAGTAACCAGGAGGCCAACAATGAGCAGTTCTTC.

This clone was counted between two and nine times. This chain links TRBV25-1 with TRBJ1-1; 11 bases map to TRBD1. This CDR3 spans 15 amino acids. V shed 7 bases, J shed 0 bases, and the junction held 4 bases outside the gene matches. The germline gives CDR1 MGHDK, CDR2 SYGVNS. CDR3 protein: CASTPGQGVNTEAFF. The DNA of the CDR3 is TGTGCCAGCACCCCGGGACAGGGGGTGAACACTGAAGCTTTCTTT. The entire variable domain, with the rest obtained from reference TRBV25-1 and TRBJ1-1, is as follows: EADIYQTPRYLVIGTGKKITLECSQTMGHDKMYWYQQDPGMELHLIHYSYGVNSTEKGDLSSESTVSRIRTEHFPLTLESARPSHTSQYLCASTPGQGVNTEAFFGQGTRLTVV.

In this sample, this clone turned up a few times. CDR3 sequence: CASSEPSSYNEQFF. The CDR3 DNA is TGTGCCAGCAGCGAGCCCTCCTCCTACAATGAGCAGTTCTTC. The chain carries TRBV9 and TRBJ2-1; D is ambiguous. Looked up from germline, CDR1 is SGDLS and CDR2 is YYNGEE. The CDR3 is 14 amino acids. V was cut by 3 bases and J by 0 bases, with 7 bases left in between.

The sample holds a few counts of this clone. The chain joins TRBV29-1 to TRBJ1-1, with 7 positions matching TRBD1. V lost 5 bases to trimming and J lost 1 base; unmatched junction nucleotides: 4. The CDR3 sequence is 13 residues long. Germline V gene sequence: CDR1 SQVTM, CDR2 ANQGSEA. This chain's CDR3 is CSVWDRQNTEAFF. The CDR3 nucleotides read TGCAGCGTTTGGGACAGACAGAACACTGAAGCTTTCTTT.

This clone was seen only once. The rearrangement joins TRBV11-2 to TRBJ2-1, with 12 bases matching TRBD1. The CDR3 loop spans 17 amino acids. Germline CDR1 is SGHAT and CDR2 is FQNNGV. Germline trimming cut 3 bases from V and 7 bases from J; bases unmatched to any gene: 10. CDR3 DNA: TGTGCCAGCAGCTTCCGCCGGGACAGGGGGCTGGGAAATGAGCAGTTCTTC. Amino acid sequence: CASSFRRDRGLGNEQFF.

This chain connects TRBV7-6 to TRBJ2-1; 11 bases map to TRBD2. The V gene's germline CDR1 is SGHVS and CDR2 FNYEAQ. V was pared by 3 bases and J by 7 bases, with 8 bases of the junction left unmatched. The length of the CDR3 is 16 residues. CDR3 bases: TGTGCCAGCAGCTTGCTAGCGGGGGGCCAGGGGAATGAGCAGTTCTTC. This gives the protein CASSLLAGGQGNEQFF. Drawing the rest from reference TRBV7-6 and TRBJ2-1, the complete variable domain is GAGVSQSPRYKVTKRGQDVALRCDPISGHVSLYWYRQALGQGPEFLTYFNYEAQQDKSGLPNDRFSAERPEGSISTLTIQRTEQRDSAMYRCASSLLAGGQGNEQFFGPGTRLTVL.

The rearrangement uses TRBV29-1 and TRBJ2-3; D possibly corresponds to TRBD1 (6 bases). Between the trimmed V and J ends, which lost 6 bases and 2 bases, there was a span of 9 bases. Germline V gene lookup returns CDR1 SQVTM and CDR2 ANQGSEA. This CDR3 is 12 amino acids long. CDR3 coding DNA: TGCAGCGTAGGACAGCTCACAGATACGCAGTATTTT. Its protein is CSVGQLTDTQYF.

There are a few counts of this clone. The chain recombines TRBV4-1 with TRBJ1-5, with 7 nucleotides matching TRBD1. The CDR3 consists of 15 residues. CDR1 is MGHRA and CDR2 is YSYEKL in the germline V gene. V trimming: 3 bases; J trimming: 5 bases; junction bases outside the gene matches: 7. The DNA of the CDR3 is TGCGCCAGCAGCCAGGAGGGACAGAGTTATCAGCCCCAGCATTTT. Translated, it gives CASSQEGQSYQPQHF.

The chain combines TRBV12-5 with TRBJ2-3; no definite D call. Between the trimmed V and J ends, which lost 0 bases and 0 bases, there was a span of 4 bases. The CDR3 sequence is 14 residues long. The germline V gene has CDR1 LGHNT and CDR2 FRNRAP. The CDR3 region is CASGLVTSTDTQYF. The DNA for the CDR3 is TGTGCTAGTGGTTTGGTAACTAGCACAGATACGCAGTATTTT.

V gene TRBV9 combines with J gene TRBJ1-2; D may be TRBD1 (5 bases). From germline, CDR1 is SGDLS and CDR2 YYNGEE. The V and J ends lost 0 bases and 4 bases respectively, with 10 bases between them. The CDR3 contains 14 residues. CDR3 nucleotides: TGTGCCAGCAGCGTAGGAAGGGGCGCCTATGGCTACACCTTC. The encoded protein is CASSVGRGAYGYTF.

This clone was detected a few times. The chain carries TRBV18 and TRBJ2-7; 7 bases line up with TRBD1. The CDR3 runs to 13 residues. The V gene end was trimmed by 3 bases and the J gene end by 5 bases; junction bases not matched to a gene: 4. CDR1 and CDR2 from the germline V gene are KGHSH and LQKENI. The CDR3 spells CASSPGQIHEQYF. The DNA of the CDR3 is TGTGCCAGCTCACCGGGACAGATCCACGAGCAGTACTTC.